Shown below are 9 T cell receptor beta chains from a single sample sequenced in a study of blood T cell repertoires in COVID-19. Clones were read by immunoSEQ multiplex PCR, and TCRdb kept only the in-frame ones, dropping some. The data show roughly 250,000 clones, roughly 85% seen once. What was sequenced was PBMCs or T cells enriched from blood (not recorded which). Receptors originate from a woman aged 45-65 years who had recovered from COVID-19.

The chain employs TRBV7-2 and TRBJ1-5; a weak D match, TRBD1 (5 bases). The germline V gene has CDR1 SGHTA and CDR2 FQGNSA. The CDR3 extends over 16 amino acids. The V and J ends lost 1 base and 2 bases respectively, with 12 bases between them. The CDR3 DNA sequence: TGTGCCAGCAGCTTAGTGCAGGGCCAGCGCAATCAGCCCCAGCATTTT. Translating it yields CASSLVQGQRNQPQHF. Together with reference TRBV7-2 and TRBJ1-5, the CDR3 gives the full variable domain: GAGVSQSPSNKVTEKGKDVELRCDPISGHTALYWYRQSLGQGLEFLIYFQGNSAPDKSGLPSDRFSAERTGGSVSTLTIQRTQQEDSAVYLCASSLVQGQRNQPQHFGDGTRLSIL.

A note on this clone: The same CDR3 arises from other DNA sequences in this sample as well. The CDR3 DNA is TGTGCCAGCAGTCCCAGGGGGCTTGAAAAACTGTTTTTT. Its protein product is CASSPRGLEKLFF. This rearrangement joins TRBV7-9 to TRBJ1-4; 8 bases align to TRBD1. Germline CDR1 SEHNR, CDR2 FQNEAQ (reference sequence). CDR3 size: 13 residues. The ends lost 6 bases at V and 7 bases at J; junction bases unmatched: 4.

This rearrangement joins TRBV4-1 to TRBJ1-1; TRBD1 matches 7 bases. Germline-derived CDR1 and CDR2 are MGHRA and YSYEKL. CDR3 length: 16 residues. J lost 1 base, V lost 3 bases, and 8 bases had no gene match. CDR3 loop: CASSQTGYWANTEAFF. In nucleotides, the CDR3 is TGCGCCAGCAGCCAGACAGGGTATTGGGCGAACACTGAAGCTTTCTTT.

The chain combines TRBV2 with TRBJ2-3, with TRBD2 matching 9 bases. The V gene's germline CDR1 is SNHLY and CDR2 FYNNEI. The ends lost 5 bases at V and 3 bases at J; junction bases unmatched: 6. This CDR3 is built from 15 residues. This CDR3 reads CASSKLAGATDTQYF. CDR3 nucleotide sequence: TGTGCCAGCAGTAAATTAGCGGGAGCAACAGATACGCAGTATTTT.

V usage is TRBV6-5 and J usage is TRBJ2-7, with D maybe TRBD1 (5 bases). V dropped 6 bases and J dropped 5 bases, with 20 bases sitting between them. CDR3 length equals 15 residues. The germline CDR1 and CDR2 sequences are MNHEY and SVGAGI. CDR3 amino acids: CASSSQGAGWDEQYF. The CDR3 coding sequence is TGTGCCAGCAGCTCCCAAGGGGCAGGCTGGGACGAGCAGTACTTC.

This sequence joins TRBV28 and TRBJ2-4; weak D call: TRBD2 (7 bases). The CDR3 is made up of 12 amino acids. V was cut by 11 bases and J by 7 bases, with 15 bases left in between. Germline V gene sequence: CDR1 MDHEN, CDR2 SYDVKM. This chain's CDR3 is CAVEGGGNIQYF. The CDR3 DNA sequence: TGTGCCGTCGAAGGGGGGGGCAACATTCAGTACTTC.

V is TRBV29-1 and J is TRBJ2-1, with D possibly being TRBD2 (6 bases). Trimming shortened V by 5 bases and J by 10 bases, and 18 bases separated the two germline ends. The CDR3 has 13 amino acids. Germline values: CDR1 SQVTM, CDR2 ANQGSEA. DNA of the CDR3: TGCAGCGTTCTCGGGAGAGGAGAGAGGGAGCAGTTCTTC. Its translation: CSVLGRGEREQFF.

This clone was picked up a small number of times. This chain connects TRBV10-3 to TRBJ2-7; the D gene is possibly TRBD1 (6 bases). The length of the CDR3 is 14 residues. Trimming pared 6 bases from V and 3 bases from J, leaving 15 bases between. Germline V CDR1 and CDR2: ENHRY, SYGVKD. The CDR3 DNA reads TGTGCCATCAGAGGACAGAGTGCCGTCTACGAGCAGTACTTC. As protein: CAIRGQSAVYEQYF.

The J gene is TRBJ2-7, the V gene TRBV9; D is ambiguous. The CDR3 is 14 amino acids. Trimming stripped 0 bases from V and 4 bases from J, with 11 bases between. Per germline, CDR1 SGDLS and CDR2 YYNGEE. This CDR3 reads CASSVAPTTYEQYF. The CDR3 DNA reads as TGTGCCAGCAGCGTAGCCCCTACTACATACGAGCAGTACTTC. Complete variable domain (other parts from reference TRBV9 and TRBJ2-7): DSGVTQTPKHLITATGQRVTLRCSPRSGDLSVYWYQQSLDQGLQFLIQYYNGEERAKGNILERFSAQQFPDLHSELNLSSLELGDSALYFCASSVAPTTYEQYFGPGTRLTVT.